This record covers a single TCR beta chain. The antigen is unknown. These data come from a study of cytomegalovirus exposure and HLA in healthy donors. Study context: Later, an analysis reported that the 110 or so validation repertoires had used the same platform as the 666 first-cohort repertoires.

This CDR3 is built from 14 residues. CDR1 is SGHRS and CDR2 is YFSETQ in the germline V gene. The germline V and J ends were trimmed by 3 bases and 5 bases, with 12 bases remaining between them. Study findings and constraints: The study designated 150 or so TCR beta chains cytomegalovirus-associated.

The repertoire was sequenced with immunoSEQ multiplex PCR; TCRdb's copy has only in-frame clones and lacks some. The repertoire holds around 71,000 clones, with about 94% as singletons. This TCR was sampled from a man aged 18 to 29 in good health and CMV-seropositive. Specimen: PBMCs. This chain connects TRBV5-1 to TRBJ2-1; D possibly corresponds to TRBD2 (5 bases). The CDR3 region is CASSSDGRHNEQFF. CDR3 in DNA: TGCGCCAGCAGCTCCGATGGGAGACACAATGAGCAGTTCTTC. Variable domain in full (rest from reference TRBV5-1 and TRBJ2-1): KAGVTQTPRYLIKTRGQQVTLSCSPISGHRSVSWYQQTPGQGLQFLFEYFSETQRNKGNFPGRFSGRQFSNSRSEMNVSTLELGDSALYLCASSSDGRHNEQFFGPGTRLTVL.